The T cell receptor beta chain described here comes from a study of blood T cell repertoires in COVID-19. This CDR3 has 14 amino acids. The V and J ends lost 0 bases and 5 bases respectively, with 10 bases between them. Germline lookup yields CDR1 MNHEY and CDR2 SMNVEV (reference sequence). This clone was seen only once. The method was immunoSEQ multiplex PCR; TCRdb's version includes in-frame clones alone and lacks a portion of them. The profile shows some 320,000 clones, 70% to 90% of them singletons. The sequencing sample was made of PBMCs or T cells enriched from blood (not recorded which). The chain combines TRBV27 with TRBJ1-1; D may be TRBD1 (5 bases). This clonotype was obtained from a woman in her 30s who had recovered from COVID-19. This chain's CDR3 is CASSLSQGVTEAFF. The CDR3 DNA is TGTGCCAGCAGTTTATCCCAGGGTGTGACTGAAGCTTTCTTT.